This T cell receptor beta chain stems from a study of shared clonotypes between healthy human individuals. Repertoires were generated with immunoSEQ multiplex PCR, while TCRdb's copy carries only in-frame clones and drops some. The sample lists roughly 2,500,000 clones; roughly 93% were seen once. Note on this clone: The target antigen is unknown.

Findings of the study overall: Roughly 5.3% of naive CD4 clonotypes were common to a handful of donors. Only blood underwent sampling, and tissue repertoires likely differ.

The V gene lost 2 bases and the J gene lost 0 bases, with 4 bases spanning the gap. The CDR3 is 13 residues long. Germline loops: CDR1 KGHSH, CDR2 LQKENI. Sequencing used naive CD4+ T cells from PBMCs. Subset in this sample: CD45RA+ positively selected. This sequence originates from a man aged 18 to 29 in good health. Some clones in this sample may be carry-over from other donors' samples. V and J are TRBV18 and TRBJ1-2; D remains ambiguous. CDR3 region: CASSPMANYGYTF. The DNA of the CDR3 is TGTGCCAGCTCACCAATGGCTAACTATGGCTACACCTTC.